This TCR beta chain emerged from a study of regulatory T cells in long-lasting Graves disease. Notes on the study in general: Clonotypes that were public and shared totalled a few thousand in persistent patients versus 800 to 1,000 in new patients.

This sample's time point: newly diagnosed GD, antithyroid drugs for less than 3 months. The authors made the TCR library using RNA they extracted from PBMCs. Germline V gene lookup returns CDR1 MNHNS and CDR2 SASEGT. CDR3 size: 18 residues. J was trimmed by 1 base and V by 6 bases; bases with no gene match: 8. This clonotype was seen many times. The antigen is unknown. Library construction for TCR beta used iRepertoire HTBI primers and Arm-PCR of CDR3 regions. Each CDR3 protein is one row after TCRdb ran MiXCR on the multiplex PCR reads. The sample shows 420,000 or so distinct CDR3 sequences, less than 20% of them seen only once. The sample also formed part of further work on T cells in Graves' hyperthyroidism and ophthalmopathy.

This TCR was sampled from a woman under 30 with Graves disease. The chain recombines TRBV6-1 with TRBJ2-3, with 15 bases identical to TRBD2. Sequencing was performed on peripheral blood mononuclear cells (PBMCs), taken at new diagnosis, from a patient treated with antithyroid drugs. CDR3 residues: CASRPRTSGRGGTDTQYF. The CDR3 DNA reads as TGTGCCAGCAGACCTCGGACTAGCGGGAGGGGGGGCACAGATACGCAGTATTTT.